The sequence of this T cell receptor (beta chain) was determined in a study of T cell repertoires in cytomegalovirus infection. Across the study: From public TCR beta signatures came an indication of both CMV infection and matching HLA type. General study results and limits: The ex vivo response showed dominance by HLA-C-restricted CMV-specific TCR beta clonotypes.

About this clonotype: Its antigen is not identified.

MiXCR was run by TCRdb on the reads, yielding one entry per CDR3 protein. The sample holds approximately 750,000 distinct CDR3 sequences; 35% to 40% are singletons and the top ten take 2.5% to 3.5%. Between the trimmed V and J ends, which lost 0 bases and 4 bases, there was a span of 4 bases. The CDR3 has 11 amino acids. CDR1 is SQVTM, CDR2 ANQGSEA, per germline. The chain uses TRBV29-1 and TRBJ2-7; D not resolved. The sequenced sample was PBMCs. The receptor was isolated from a human donor in good health (CMV status not recorded). Some clones in this sample may be carry-over from other donors' samples. The CDR3 sequence is CSVEEGYEQYF. CDR3 nucleotide sequence: TGCAGCGTTGAAGAGGGATACGAGCAGTACTTC.